One sample yielded the 32 T cell receptor beta chains listed below, sequenced in a study of radiotherapy plus CTLA-4 blockade in lung cancer (dated by TCRdb to 2016 to 2019). Library construction relied on the immunoSEQ multiplex PCR assay. In TCRdb, the immuneACCESS table is reduced to in-frame sequences with V and J assigned. These tables do not hold every clone; where another copy was compared, an unresolved V gene accounts for under half, and the others remain unexplained. The sample data list 45,000 to 55,000 clones, and roughly 90% of these were observed just once. Together, the top ten hold 15% to 20% of the sample. The material sequenced was peripheral blood, taken from a patient treated with radiotherapy plus ipilimumab. Receptor source: a human donor with non-small cell lung cancer that progressed on radiotherapy plus ipilimumab. Some clones in this sample may be carry-over from other donors' samples.

This clone was recorded only once. This chain connects TRBV2 to TRBJ1-1, with 7 bases matching TRBD1. Germline CDR1 is SNHLY and CDR2 is FYNNEI. CDR3 length: 14 amino acids. J gave up 5 bases and V 7 bases, and 10 bases lay outside the gene matches. The CDR3 here is CASIVRDRGTEAFF. The CDR3, as DNA: TGTGCCAGCATTGTCCGGGACAGAGGGACTGAAGCTTTCTTT.

The chain recombines TRBV11-2 with TRBJ1-2, with a possible D match to TRBD1 (5 bases). Trimming removed 5 bases at V and 3 bases at J, with 19 bases between. Germline lookup yields CDR1 SGHAT and CDR2 FQNNGV. The CDR3 runs 16 residues. CDR3 bases: TGTGCCAGCAGCCCGGGGGGGGGAGGTGGTGACTATGGCTACACCTTC. Translated, it gives CASSPGGGGGDYGYTF.

This rearrangement joins TRBV12-5 to TRBJ1-1; possibly TRBD1 for D (5 bases). The germline gives CDR1 LGHNT, CDR2 FRNRAP. V was shortened by 1 base and J by 3 bases, with 6 bases between the two germline ends. The CDR3 runs 13 residues. Here the CDR3 reads CASGLETDTEAFF. In DNA form, the CDR3 reads TGTGCTAGTGGTTTGGAGACAGACACTGAAGCTTTCTTT.

The CDR3 region is CASSQGGQGGYGYTF. CDR3 DNA sequence: TGCGCCAGCAGCCAGGGGGGACAGGGTGGCTATGGCTACACCTTC. The gene calls are TRBV4-1 and TRBJ1-2, with 9 bases fitting TRBD1. Germline V gene lookup returns CDR1 MGHRA and CDR2 YSYEKL. The CDR3 contains 15 residues. The junction had 6 bases not matched to a gene; V was cut back by 3 bases and J by 4 bases.

This clone was picked up one time. The rearrangement uses TRBV4-1 and TRBJ2-5; 7 bases agree with TRBD2. The CDR3 totals 18 residues. CDR1 and CDR2 (germline): MGHRA, YSYEKL. V dropped 0 bases and J dropped 3; count of bases not matched to a gene: 13. The chain's CDR3 is CASSQERGEGRFEETQYF. Here the CDR3 DNA reads TGCGCCAGCAGCCAAGAACGGGGGGAGGGCCGTTTTGAAGAGACCCAGTACTTC.

The CDR3 DNA is TGCGCCAGCAGCTCCAAACTAGTAGCGGGAGGAGGCACCGGGGAGCTGTTTTTT. As protein: CASSSKLVAGGGTGELFF. The V and J genes are TRBV5-1 and TRBJ2-2; the match to TRBD2 covers 10 bases. Germline V gene data show CDR1 as SGHRS and CDR2 as YFSETQ. The CDR3 runs to 18 residues. V lost 3 bases, J lost 4 bases, and 12 bases stayed unmatched.

CDR3 sequence: CATQGFDTNNEQFF. As DNA, the CDR3 is TGTGCCACCCAGGGTTTTGACACCAACAATGAGCAGTTCTTC. The chain has TRBV27 and TRBJ2-1; D is possibly TRBD1 (5 bases). The CDR3 consists of 14 residues. V was cut by 10 bases and J by 5 bases, with 18 bases left in between. Germline lookup yields CDR1 MNHEY and CDR2 SMNVEV (reference sequence).

This chain's CDR3 is CASTPGQENQPQHF. As DNA, the CDR3 is TGTGCCAGCACCCCGGGACAGGAGAATCAGCCCCAGCATTTT. The chain recombines TRBV6-6 with TRBJ1-5; 8 nucleotides agree with TRBD1. V shed 7 bases, J shed 4 bases, and the junction held 6 bases outside the gene matches. The CDR3 extends over 14 amino acids. Germline V CDR1 and CDR2: MNHNY, SVGAGI (reference sequence).

This clone showed up just once. The chain joins TRBV19 to TRBJ2-1, with 7 bases lining up with TRBD2. The length of the CDR3 is 15 residues. Germline CDR1 is LNHDA and CDR2 is SQIVND (reference sequence). V trimming: 7 bases; J trimming: 5 bases; junction bases outside the gene matches: 11. CDR3 sequence reads: CASTPTSMDHNEQFF. For the CDR3, the DNA is TGTGCCAGTACCCCGACTAGCATGGACCACAATGAGCAGTTCTTC.

In DNA form, the CDR3 reads TGTGCCACCTCCGTCCACTACACAGATACGCAGTATTTT. Translating it yields CATSVHYTDTQYF. V usage is TRBV9 and J usage is TRBJ2-3; no definite D call. The germline gives CDR1 SGDLS, CDR2 YYNGEE. The CDR3 loop spans 13 amino acids. Trimming took off 9 bases at V and 2 bases at J, with 13 bases between the two ends.

This chain uses TRBV25-1 with TRBJ1-2, with unresolved D. This CDR3 is 14 amino acids long. Germline values: CDR1 MGHDK, CDR2 SYGVNS. V lost 3 bases, J lost 4 bases, and 12 bases lay in between. In nucleotides, the CDR3 is TGTGCCAGCAGTGATGGGCGAGGGATCTATGGCTACACCTTC. Translation: CASSDGRGIYGYTF.

The genes are TRBV5-1 and TRBJ2-3, with D possibly TRBD2 on 5 matching bases. Trimming took off 2 bases at V and 1 base at J, with 5 bases between the two ends. This CDR3 has 13 residues. Germline CDR1 reads SGHRS; CDR2 reads YFSETQ. CDR3: CASSFGGTDTQYF. In nucleotides, the CDR3 is TGCGCCAGCAGCTTCGGGGGCACAGATACGCAGTATTTT.

The chain links TRBV6-6 to TRBJ2-3; D gene unclear. CDR3 length: 11 residues. Per the germline V gene, CDR1 is MNHNY and CDR2 is SVGAGI (reference sequence). Deletions cut 7 bases from V and 5 bases from J, with 7 bases between. Here the CDR3 DNA reads TGTGCCAGCACCCCCGGAGATACGCAGTATTTT. Protein product: CASTPGDTQYF.

The chain links TRBV25-1 to TRBJ1-1; no definite D call. CDR1 is MGHDK and CDR2 is SYGVNS in the germline V gene. With 4 bases removed from V and 0 bases from J, the gap between germline ends came to 6 bases. This CDR3 contains 13 residues. The DNA of the CDR3 is TGTGCCAGCAGTGGGGCCCTGAACACTGAAGCTTTCTTT. Its translation: CASSGALNTEAFF.

This clone was counted a few times. V and J are TRBV30 and TRBJ2-2, with 9 bases that match TRBD1. Trimming at V came to 7 bases and at J to 6 bases, leaving 12 bases not matched to a gene. The CDR3 totals 15 residues. The germline V gene encodes CDR1 GTSNPN and CDR2 SVGIG (reference sequence). The CDR3 spells CASSPGQGGSGELFF. The CDR3 DNA reads as TGTGCCTCATCTCCGGGACAGGGTGGATCCGGGGAGCTGTTTTTT.

This rearrangement joins TRBV13 to TRBJ2-3, with 7 positions matching TRBD2. The V segment lost 4 bases and the J segment 4 bases; nucleotides outside the gene matches: 11. In germline, CDR1 is PRHDT, CDR2 FYEKMQ (reference sequence). The CDR3 loop spans 16 amino acids. This CDR3 is CASSSLGGSRSDTQYF. The CDR3 DNA follows: TGTGCCAGCAGCTCCCTCGGCGGGAGCAGGTCAGATACGCAGTATTTT.

The rearrangement uses TRBV5-1 and TRBJ2-1, with 11 positions matching TRBD2. The CDR3 loop spans 16 amino acids. Germline V gene sequence: CDR1 SGHRS, CDR2 YFSETQ. V lost 4 bases, J lost 2 bases, and 5 bases stayed unmatched. Here the CDR3 reads CASSIASGGTYNEQFF. CDR3 coding DNA: TGCGCCAGCAGCATAGCTAGCGGGGGGACCTACAATGAGCAGTTCTTC. The full variable domain, rest sourced from reference TRBV5-1 and TRBJ2-1, is KAGVTQTPRYLIKTRGQQVTLSCSPISGHRSVSWYQQTPGQGLQFLFEYFSETQRNKGNFPGRFSGRQFSNSRSEMNVSTLELGDSALYLCASSIASGGTYNEQFFGPGTRLTVL.

The chain uses TRBV27 and TRBJ1-1; D is unresolved. The CDR3 consists of 13 residues. V was cut by 3 bases and J by 3 bases, with 8 bases left in between. Germline V gene lookup returns CDR1 MNHEY and CDR2 SMNVEV (reference sequence). In nucleotides, the CDR3 is TGTGCCAGCAGTTTCAAGAGTTACACTGAAGCTTTCTTT. Its translation is CASSFKSYTEAFF.

The V and J genes are TRBV4-2 and TRBJ1-2, with 8 bases identical to TRBD1. CDR3 length: 14 amino acids. The ends lost 5 bases at V and 1 base at J; junction bases unmatched: 3. CDR1 LGHNA and CDR2 YNFKEQ come from the germline V gene. The CDR3 loop is CASSDGQGNYGYTF. DNA of the CDR3: TGTGCCAGCAGCGACGGACAGGGTAACTATGGCTACACCTTC.

This clone was counted a single time. V and J are TRBV9 and TRBJ2-7; weak D call: TRBD1 (6 bases). This CDR3 has 13 amino acids. Germline-derived CDR1 and CDR2 are SGDLS and YYNGEE. V was trimmed by 2 bases and J by 7 bases, leaving 13 bases between them. The CDR3 reads CASSVRQVGEQYF. The CDR3 coding sequence is TGTGCCAGCAGCGTTCGACAGGTGGGTGAGCAGTACTTC.

The chain links TRBV2 to TRBJ1-6, with D unresolved. CDR1 SNHLY and CDR2 FYNNEI come from the germline V gene. The CDR3 has 14 amino acids. V was pared by 3 bases and J by 11 bases, with 14 bases between. The DNA for the CDR3 is TGTGCCAGCAGTGAGGAGTCGCCCATGACACCCCTCCACTTT. Translation gives CASSEESPMTPLHF.

This sequence joins TRBV4-2 and TRBJ1-3; D unclear. The CDR3 covers 15 residues. V gave up 3 bases and J gave up 0 bases, with 9 bases separating them. Germline CDR1 LGHNA, CDR2 YNFKEQ. CDR3 protein: CASSQIEDSGNTIYF. Here the CDR3 DNA reads TGTGCCAGCAGCCAGATAGAAGACTCTGGAAACACCATATATTTT.

This rearrangement joins TRBV7-6 to TRBJ2-3; a weak D match, TRBD2 (5 bases). Germline CDR1 reads SGHVS; CDR2 reads FNYEAQ. CDR3 length: 15 residues. V gave up 5 bases and J gave up 6 bases, with 18 bases separating them. CDR3 coding DNA: TGTGCCAGCAGCCCGATGGACGCCCGCGGGGATACGCAGTATTTT. It yields the protein CASSPMDARGDTQYF.

This chain connects TRBV9 to TRBJ2-3; D is ambiguous. This CDR3 has 15 residues. V was clipped by 4 bases and J by 0 bases, with 12 bases between them. CDR1 and CDR2 (germline): SGDLS, YYNGEE. CDR3 in DNA: TGTGCCAGCAGCCTCGACCCCGGGAGCACAGATACGCAGTATTTT. The encoded protein is CASSLDPGSTDTQYF.

This chain links TRBV5-1 with TRBJ2-1; maybe TRBD2 (6 bases). Germline assignment: CDR1 SGHRS and CDR2 YFSETQ. V was shortened by 7 bases and J by 6 bases, with 14 bases between the two germline ends. This CDR3 has 13 amino acids. The CDR3 loop is CASAQISGNEQFF. In nucleotides, the CDR3 is TGCGCCAGCGCCCAAATTAGCGGCAATGAGCAGTTCTTC.

CDR3 DNA sequence: TGCAGCGTGACAGGCTGGAACACTGAAGCTTTCTTT. Its protein product is CSVTGWNTEAFF. This rearrangement joins TRBV29-1 to TRBJ1-1, with D possibly TRBD1 on 6 matching bases. This CDR3 spans 12 amino acids. V was cut by 6 bases and J by 1 base, with 9 bases left in between. Germline V gives CDR1 SQVTM, CDR2 ANQGSEA.

This clone was seen more than once but under ten times. The CDR3 reads CAWTGGILYDSPLHF. The CDR3 region has the DNA TGTGCCTGGACAGGGGGCATTCTATACGATTCACCCCTCCACTTT. The chain recombines TRBV30 with TRBJ1-6, with 8 positions matching TRBD1. The trim removed 4 bases at V and 8 bases at J, leaving 10 bases unmatched. The germline gives CDR1 GTSNPN, CDR2 SVGIG (reference sequence). The CDR3 runs 15 residues.

J is TRBJ2-1 and V is TRBV4-2; the D gene is possibly TRBD2 (5 bases). The CDR3 is 18 residues long. From germline, CDR1 is LGHNA and CDR2 YNFKEQ. Trimming removed 5 bases from V and 3 bases from J, with 23 bases in between. This chain's CDR3 is CASSKALALWADYNEQFF. The CDR3 DNA reads as TGTGCCAGCAGCAAGGCCCTAGCATTGTGGGCGGACTACAATGAGCAGTTCTTC.

This sequence joins TRBV29-1 and TRBJ1-1; possible D gene TRBD1, 5 bases. Trimming removed 8 bases from V and 7 bases from J, with 20 bases in between. The CDR3 runs to 13 residues. The germline gives CDR1 SQVTM, CDR2 ANQGSEA. In DNA form, the CDR3 reads TGCAGCACAGAAGGGGTTAAAGGGATTGAAGCTTTCTTT. This codes for CSTEGVKGIEAFF.

The chain is built from TRBV28 and TRBJ2-5; 7 nucleotides align to TRBD1. V was clipped by 5 bases and J by 0 bases; unmatched bases: 12. There are 17 residues in the CDR3. CDR1 is MDHEN and CDR2 is SYDVKM in the germline V gene. In DNA form, the CDR3 reads TGTGCCAGCAGTCAACCCCCCGGGACAGCGTACCAAGAGACCCAGTACTTC. Protein: CASSQPPGTAYQETQYF.

V is TRBV6-4 and J is TRBJ1-1; D may be TRBD1 (6 bases). Trimming removed 2 bases from V and 2 bases from J, with 12 bases in between. CDR3 length: 15 amino acids. The germline V gene has CDR1 MRHNA and CDR2 SNTAGT. This chain's CDR3 is CASSDGGRGNTEAFF. The CDR3 DNA sequence: TGTGCCAGCAGTGACGGAGGCAGGGGAAACACTGAAGCTTTCTTT.

The V gene is TRBV6-5, the J gene TRBJ2-5, with 10 bases identical to TRBD1. The CDR3 totals 14 residues. V shed 6 bases and J 5 bases; nucleotides not matched to a gene: 6. Germline V gives CDR1 MNHEY, CDR2 SVGAGI. Here the CDR3 reads CASRLGQGRETQYF. In DNA, the CDR3 is TGTGCCAGCAGGTTGGGACAGGGGAGGGAGACCCAGTACTTC.